What follows are 3 T cell receptor beta chains derived from one specimen sequenced in a study of human T cells and chemical hapten exposure. TCRdb reprocessed the RACE reads via MiXCR and lists one record per CDR3 protein. The sample carries about 140,000 distinct CDR3 sequences, about 10% recorded once. As to time point: patch test 2, 6 weeks after DPC sensitization. Treatment in this sample: therapeutic diphenylcyclopropenone sensitization with weekly scalp DPC. The sequencing used whole blood, collected in connection with sensitization to the hapten diphenylcyclopropenone (DPC). The source is a woman between 50 and 59 years old with alopecia areata. Some clones in this sample may be carry-over from other donors' samples.

This clonotype was seen many times. This chain joins TRBV5-4 and TRBJ2-2; D unclear. The length of the CDR3 is 15 residues. The germline V gene encodes CDR1 SGHNT and CDR2 YYREEE (reference sequence). Between the trimmed V and J ends, which lost 0 bases and 4 bases, there was a span of 10 bases. Written as DNA, the CDR3 is TGTGCCAGCAGCTTGGGGCCGGCCGGCACCGGGGAGCTGTTTTTT. Protein sequence: CASSLGPAGTGELFF. Full variable domain (rest looked up from reference TRBV5-4 and TRBJ2-2): ETGVTQSPTHLIKTRGQQVTLRCSSQSGHNTVSWYQQALGQGPQFIFQYYREEENGRGNFPPRFSGLQFPNYSSELNVNALELDDSALYLCASSLGPAGTGELFFGEGSRLTVL.

A word on this clonotype: This may stem from a read error, because a much larger clone lies one nucleotide away. The chain recombines TRBV19 with TRBJ1-5; D unresolved. V lost 9 bases, J lost 0 bases, and 12 bases lay in between. The CDR3 runs to 14 residues. Germline CDR1 reads LNHDA; CDR2 reads SQIVND (reference sequence). CDR3 residues: CASSGRSSNQPQHF. The CDR3 DNA reads as TGTGCCAGCTCGGGCAGGAGTAGCAATCAGCCCCAGCATTTT.

The chain links TRBV6-6 to TRBJ2-5; weak D call: TRBD2 (5 bases). This CDR3 spans 13 amino acids. V was clipped by 4 bases and J by 4 bases, with 10 bases between them. In germline, CDR1 is MNHNY, CDR2 SVGAGI (reference sequence). CDR3 in DNA: TGTGCCAGCAGTTTGTACGGGATAGAGACCCAGTACTTC. Translating gives CASSLYGIETQYF.